This T cell receptor (beta chain) is from a study of blood T cell repertoires in COVID-19. Between the trimmed V and J ends, which lost 3 bases and 0 bases, there was a span of 8 bases. Germline V gene sequence: CDR1 SEHNR, CDR2 FQNEAQ (reference sequence). This CDR3 is 15 amino acids long. Assay: immunoSEQ multiplex PCR; the TCRdb copy retains only in-frame clones and omits some. The sample shows hundreds of thousands of clones, around 79% of them seen only once. The sample consisted of peripheral blood. This TCR came from a woman older than 75 with acute or convalescent COVID-19. The rearrangement joins TRBV7-9 to TRBJ2-2; TRBD1 might be the D (5 bases). The chain's CDR3 is CASSFGHPNTGELFF. The CDR3 bases are TGTGCCAGCAGCTTCGGACATCCGAACACCGGGGAGCTGTTTTTT.